Detailed here is one T cell receptor beta chain. The sample originates from a study of blood T cell repertoires in COVID-19. Study information: The cDNA or gDNA used as material had been derived from T cells, B-cell-depleted T cells, or PBMCs.

Assay used: immunoSEQ multiplex PCR; TCRdb lists only in-frame clones, some missing. The sample gives about 50,000 clones, approximately 91% of which show up once; around 3% is in the top ten. The specimen sequenced was peripheral blood. The clonotype originates from a human donor in a cohort sampled during active COVID-19.

The DNA for the CDR3 is TGTGCCTGGAGTAAAAGACTATTCCAAGAGACCCAGTACTTC. This gives the protein CAWSKRLFQETQYF. The rearrangement uses TRBV30 and TRBJ2-5; perhaps TRBD2 as D (5 bases). V was cut by 2 bases and J by 1 base, with 11 bases left in between. Germline V lookup: CDR1 GTSNPN, CDR2 SVGIG (reference sequence). The CDR3 covers 14 residues.